This TCR beta chain was profiled in a study of metastatic and nonmetastatic thyroid tumors. Study-wide results and caveats: It was reported that TCR beta diversity was significantly higher in malignant thyroid tumors than benign nodules, in blood and tumor.

TCRdb used MiXCR to call clones anew from the PCR reads. The sample holds roughly 40,000 clones, less than 20% seen once. The germline V gene encodes CDR1 ENHRY and CDR2 SYGVKD. V gave up 7 bases and J gave up 3 bases; unmatched junction bases: 5. CDR3 length equals 14 residues. This clone was seen at least ten times. Its antigen remains unidentified. Ahead of thyroid surgery, no patient had received treatment of any kind. Sequences were obtained from tumor tissue. The chain couples TRBV10-3 to TRBJ1-2; 10 bases match TRBD1. This TCR was sampled from a female donor with papillary thyroid cancer or a benign thyroid nodule (not recorded which). Some clones in this sample may be carry-over from other donors' samples. The CDR3 is CAITPGTGDYGYTF. The DNA for the CDR3 is TGTGCCATCACACCCGGGACAGGGGACTATGGCTACACCTTC.